Included here is one TCR beta chain sequence, with context. This CDR3 spans 12 amino acids. Trimming left V 2 bases short and J 7 bases short, with 10 bases between. The germline V gene has CDR1 SGHRS and CDR2 YFSETQ. Method: immunoSEQ multiplex PCR; TCRdb's copy keeps in-frame clones and lacks some. The sample contains 150,000 to 180,000 clones, 76% of which appear only once. This specimen belongs to a study of blood T cell repertoires in COVID-19. Sequencing input: peripheral blood. The sequence derives from a woman of 80 years or more with acute or convalescent COVID-19. The rearrangement joins TRBV5-1 to TRBJ2-7; TRBD2 might be the D (5 bases). Here the CDR3 DNA reads TGCGCCAGCAGCTTTAATACTAGGGAGCAGTACTTC. This encodes CASSFNTREQYF.